Listed below are T cell receptor beta chains from one sample, sequenced in a study of early T cells in non-severe SARS-CoV-2 infection. TCRdb itself ran the 5' RACE reads through MiXCR, one entry per CDR3 protein. The sample records more than 45,000 distinct CDR3 sequences, approximately 5.6% being singletons. The specimen was whole blood. Receptor source: an adult who was a healthcare worker with PCR-confirmed SARS-CoV-2 infection or an uninfected control (not recorded which). CDR3s include the opening cysteine and the closing phenylalanine or tryptophan. Fields, in order: CDR3 DNA, CDR3 protein, D gene, clone size, V gene, J gene. The D gene is left open where the match is weak. Where a row states a size, it is once, few, many or the class of an expanded clone; other rows omit it.

CDR3nt: TGTGCCAGCAGCCGTTCGGGCATCCGAGGGGATACGCAGTATTTT; CDR3aa: CASSRSGIRGDTQYF; d_gene: -; abundance: many; v_gene: TRBV7-8; j_gene: TRBJ2-3
CDR3nt: TGTGCCAGCTCACCAAGTGGGGGGAGCCAAGAGACCCAGTACTTC; CDR3aa: CASSPSGGSQETQYF; d_gene: -; abundance: few; v_gene: TRBV18; j_gene: TRBJ2-5
CDR3nt: TGCAGTGCTAGAGACCCAGCGGGGGCAAATGAGCAGTTCTTC; CDR3aa: CSARDPAGANEQFF; d_gene: TRBD2; abundance: many; v_gene: TRBV20-1; j_gene: TRBJ2-1
CDR3nt: TGCGCCAGCACAGAGCCGGGACTAGTCTCCTACAATGAGCAGTTCTTC; CDR3aa: CASTEPGLVSYNEQFF; d_gene: TRBD2; abundance: many; v_gene: TRBV10-2; j_gene: TRBJ2-1
CDR3nt: TGTGCCAGCAGCTTCGGCCGGCGCTCCTACGAGCAGTACTTC; CDR3aa: CASSFGRRSYEQYF; d_gene: -; abundance: many; v_gene: TRBV7-2; j_gene: TRBJ2-7
CDR3nt: TGTGCCAGCACCCCCGACAGGAACACCGGGGAGCTGTTTTTT; CDR3aa: CASTPDRNTGELFF; d_gene: -; abundance: many; v_gene: TRBV27; j_gene: TRBJ2-2
CDR3nt: TGTGCCACCACACCCGACCAGTACAATGAGCAGTTCTTC; CDR3aa: CATTPDQYNEQFF; d_gene: -; abundance: many; v_gene: TRBV19; j_gene: TRBJ2-1
CDR3nt: TGTGCCAGCAGCTTGGTTAGCACCGGGGAGCTGTTTTTT; CDR3aa: CASSLVSTGELFF; d_gene: -; abundance: many; v_gene: TRBV5-5; j_gene: TRBJ2-2
CDR3nt: TGTGCCAGCGGGTGGAACACTGAAGCTTTCTTT; CDR3aa: CASGWNTEAFF; d_gene: -; abundance: -; v_gene: TRBV12-3/TRBV12-4; j_gene: TRBJ1-1
CDR3nt: TGTGCCAGCAGTTTTGGGACCGGGACCCAGTACTTC; CDR3aa: CASSFGTGTQYF; d_gene: -; abundance: many; v_gene: TRBV12-3/TRBV12-4; j_gene: TRBJ2-5
CDR3nt: TGTGCCAGCAGTTTCAGGGACGGCACCATATATTTT; CDR3aa: CASSFRDGTIYF; d_gene: -; abundance: -; v_gene: TRBV6-6; j_gene: TRBJ1-3
CDR3nt: TGTGCCAGTGGAGGGACTAGCGGAGCCTACGAGCAGTACTTC; CDR3aa: CASGGTSGAYEQYF; d_gene: TRBD2; abundance: few; v_gene: TRBV19; j_gene: TRBJ2-7
CDR3nt: TGTGCCAGCAGTTTCGGGACCTACGAGCAGTACTTC; CDR3aa: CASSFGTYEQYF; d_gene: -; abundance: many; v_gene: TRBV6-2/TRBV6-3; j_gene: TRBJ2-7
CDR3nt: TGTGCCAGCAGTTTATTTGGCGGGGGGGACACAGATACGCAGTATTTT; CDR3aa: CASSLFGGGDTDTQYF; d_gene: TRBD2; abundance: few; v_gene: TRBV27; j_gene: TRBJ2-3
CDR3nt: TGCGCCAGCAGCTCCTTTAGCGGGAGGAGCTCCTACAATGAGCAGTTCTTC; CDR3aa: CASSSFSGRSSYNEQFF; d_gene: TRBD2; abundance: -; v_gene: TRBV5-1; j_gene: TRBJ2-1
CDR3nt: TGTGCCAGCAGCCCGGGACTAGCGTGGGCCAAAAACATTCAGTACTTC; CDR3aa: CASSPGLAWAKNIQYF; d_gene: TRBD2; abundance: many; v_gene: TRBV14; j_gene: TRBJ2-4
CDR3nt: TGTGCCAGCAGCCATGGACAGGGTTACGAGCAGTACTTC; CDR3aa: CASSHGQGYEQYF; d_gene: TRBD1; abundance: -; v_gene: TRBV7-2; j_gene: TRBJ2-7
CDR3nt: TGCAGTGCTAGTTCTAGCGGGGCTCGTAGGGAGCAGTACTTC; CDR3aa: CSASSSGARREQYF; d_gene: TRBD2; abundance: many; v_gene: TRBV20-1; j_gene: TRBJ2-7
CDR3nt: TGTGCCAGCAGCTTACAGACCGGGGAGCTGTTTTTT; CDR3aa: CASSLQTGELFF; d_gene: -; abundance: few; v_gene: TRBV7-9; j_gene: TRBJ2-2
CDR3nt: TGTGCCATCAACAAGGGACAGGAGTCTAATTCACCCCTCCACTTT; CDR3aa: CAINKGQESNSPLHF; d_gene: TRBD1; abundance: many; v_gene: TRBV10-3; j_gene: TRBJ1-6
CDR3nt: TGTGCCAGCTCACCAGAGGGTCGAGAGACCCAGTACTTC; CDR3aa: CASSPEGRETQYF; d_gene: -; abundance: -; v_gene: TRBV18; j_gene: TRBJ2-5
CDR3nt: TGTGCCAGCAGCACAGTTCCACGGGAGCCCCAGCATTTT; CDR3aa: CASSTVPREPQHF; d_gene: -; abundance: -; v_gene: TRBV5-4; j_gene: TRBJ1-5
CDR3nt: TGTGCCAGCAGCCAGGTCCTAGCGGGAATGTACAATGAGCAGTTCTTC; CDR3aa: CASSQVLAGMYNEQFF; d_gene: TRBD2; abundance: many; v_gene: TRBV9; j_gene: TRBJ2-1
CDR3nt: TGCAGTGCTAGAGATGGGTCGGAGACCCAGTACTTC; CDR3aa: CSARDGSETQYF; d_gene: -; abundance: many; v_gene: TRBV20-1; j_gene: TRBJ2-5
CDR3nt: TGCGCCAGCAGCCACTTTGGCCGGGACTACGAGCAGTACTTC; CDR3aa: CASSHFGRDYEQYF; d_gene: -; abundance: many; v_gene: TRBV4-1; j_gene: TRBJ2-7
CDR3nt: TGTGCCAGCAGTTACGCCCGGGGGCTTGAGAACACTGAAGCTTTCTTT; CDR3aa: CASSYARGLENTEAFF; d_gene: -; abundance: few; v_gene: TRBV6-2/TRBV6-3; j_gene: TRBJ1-1
CDR3nt: TGTGCCAGCAGCTTAGCGCCTAGAGCGGCTGGAGAGCAGTACTTC; CDR3aa: CASSLAPRAAGEQYF; d_gene: -; abundance: many; v_gene: TRBV7-9; j_gene: TRBJ2-7
CDR3nt: TGTGCCAGCAGCTTCACAGGGGCCAATCAGCCCCAGCATTTT; CDR3aa: CASSFTGANQPQHF; d_gene: TRBD1; abundance: many; v_gene: TRBV7-9; j_gene: TRBJ1-5
CDR3nt: TGCGCCAGCAGCTTTACAGACCAACTAAGCCCTGGCTACACCTTC; CDR3aa: CASSFTDQLSPGYTF; d_gene: -; abundance: many; v_gene: TRBV5-1; j_gene: TRBJ1-2
CDR3nt: TGCGCCAGCAGCCCCTCTCTGGCCGGGGACACAGATACGCAGTATTTT; CDR3aa: CASSPSLAGDTDTQYF; d_gene: -; abundance: -; v_gene: TRBV4-1; j_gene: TRBJ2-3
CDR3nt: TGTGCCACCAGTGATAGAGCCATGGGGACCATATATTTT; CDR3aa: CATSDRAMGTIYF; d_gene: -; abundance: -; v_gene: TRBV24-1; j_gene: TRBJ1-3
CDR3nt: TGTGCCACCAGTGGTTTGAGTGGGGAGACCCAGTACTTC; CDR3aa: CATSGLSGETQYF; d_gene: -; abundance: many; v_gene: TRBV24-1; j_gene: TRBJ2-5
CDR3nt: TGTGCCAGCAGCTGGGCCCTGAGCACAGATACGCAGTATTTT; CDR3aa: CASSWALSTDTQYF; d_gene: -; abundance: -; v_gene: TRBV7-2; j_gene: TRBJ2-3
CDR3nt: TGTGCCAGCAGCTTGAGGTCGGGACTAGCGAGCGAGCAGTACTTC; CDR3aa: CASSLRSGLASEQYF; d_gene: TRBD2; abundance: few; v_gene: TRBV5-4; j_gene: TRBJ2-7
CDR3nt: TGTGCCAGCAACCCGGAGGGAAAGGGCGTGCAGTATTTT; CDR3aa: CASNPEGKGVQYF; d_gene: -; abundance: many; v_gene: TRBV5-6; j_gene: TRBJ2-3
CDR3nt: TGTGCCATCAGTGAGCCCGCGGGAGGGTCCCGTGGGTTGGGCGAGCAGTACTTC; CDR3aa: CAISEPAGGSRGLGEQYF; d_gene: TRBD2; abundance: few; v_gene: TRBV10-3; j_gene: TRBJ2-7
CDR3nt: TGCAGTGCTAGAGACCCCCAGAAGGTGAACACTGAAGCTTTCTTT; CDR3aa: CSARDPQKVNTEAFF; d_gene: -; abundance: many; v_gene: TRBV20-1; j_gene: TRBJ1-1
CDR3nt: TGCAGCGCTGAGGACAGTCCCTACGAGCAGTACTTC; CDR3aa: CSAEDSPYEQYF; d_gene: -; abundance: medium-sized; v_gene: TRBV29-1; j_gene: TRBJ2-7
CDR3nt: TGCAGTGGGGGCGAAGGTACGCGCGAGCAGTACTTC; CDR3aa: CSGGEGTREQYF; d_gene: -; abundance: many; v_gene: TRBV20-1; j_gene: TRBJ2-7
CDR3nt: TGTGCCAGCAGCCAAGATACGGTGGGCTATGGCTACACCTTC; CDR3aa: CASSQDTVGYGYTF; d_gene: -; abundance: many; v_gene: TRBV4-2; j_gene: TRBJ1-2
CDR3nt: TGCGCCAGCAGCTTCGGGGGGACAGGTACCTACGAGCAGTACTTC; CDR3aa: CASSFGGTGTYEQYF; d_gene: -; abundance: many; v_gene: TRBV5-1; j_gene: TRBJ2-7
CDR3nt: TGCGCCAGCAGCTTCTCCCTCCAGGGGGACTACGAGCAGTACTTC; CDR3aa: CASSFSLQGDYEQYF; d_gene: TRBD1; abundance: many; v_gene: TRBV5-1; j_gene: TRBJ2-7
CDR3nt: TGTGCCAGCTCACGCTCCCAGGGCGCCTCCTACACTGAAGCTTTCTTT; CDR3aa: CASSRSQGASYTEAFF; d_gene: -; abundance: many; v_gene: TRBV18; j_gene: TRBJ1-1
CDR3nt: TGTGCCAGCAGTCCACTAGCGGGTGGCGCAGATACGCAGTATTTT; CDR3aa: CASSPLAGGADTQYF; d_gene: TRBD2; abundance: few; v_gene: TRBV12-3/TRBV12-4; j_gene: TRBJ2-3
CDR3nt: TGTGCCAGCAGCTCCCGATCTAGGTTCGGCGACGAGCAGTACTTC; CDR3aa: CASSSRSRFGDEQYF; d_gene: -; abundance: -; v_gene: TRBV5-8; j_gene: TRBJ2-7
CDR3nt: TGTGCCACCAGTACCGGGAACGATGCTGAAGCTTTCTTT; CDR3aa: CATSTGNDAEAFF; d_gene: -; abundance: many; v_gene: TRBV24-1; j_gene: TRBJ1-1
CDR3nt: TGTGCCAGCTGGACAGGGAACTATGGCTACACCTTC; CDR3aa: CASWTGNYGYTF; d_gene: TRBD1; abundance: few; v_gene: TRBV2; j_gene: TRBJ1-2
CDR3nt: TGCGCCAGCAGTGAGTCGAGTGGCGCGGGGCAAGAGACCCAGTACTTC; CDR3aa: CASSESSGAGQETQYF; d_gene: -; abundance: -; v_gene: TRBV10-2; j_gene: TRBJ2-5
CDR3nt: TGTGCCAGCAGCGAAACCGGACAGGGCGTCTATGGCTACACCTTC; CDR3aa: CASSETGQGVYGYTF; d_gene: TRBD1; abundance: many; v_gene: TRBV5-6; j_gene: TRBJ1-2
CDR3nt: TGTGCCAGCTCAGTGGGGCGGGACCACTACGAGCAGTACTTC; CDR3aa: CASSVGRDHYEQYF; d_gene: -; abundance: few; v_gene: TRBV18; j_gene: TRBJ2-7
CDR3nt: TGCGCCAGCAGCGGCGGACAGAGCACAGATACGCAGTATTTT; CDR3aa: CASSGGQSTDTQYF; d_gene: -; abundance: many; v_gene: TRBV5-1; j_gene: TRBJ2-3
CDR3nt: TGTGCCAGCAGGCCCGATAGCGGGAGAGGACGGGATACGCAGTATTTT; CDR3aa: CASRPDSGRGRDTQYF; d_gene: -; abundance: many; v_gene: TRBV21-1; j_gene: TRBJ2-3
CDR3nt: TGTGCCTCTCACAGAGGGGGCCCGGCCGCAGATACGCAGTATTTT; CDR3aa: CASHRGGPAADTQYF; d_gene: TRBD1; abundance: many; v_gene: TRBV6-5; j_gene: TRBJ2-3
CDR3nt: TGTGCCAGCAGTTACTCCCCGAGCTCCTACGAGCAGTACTTC; CDR3aa: CASSYSPSSYEQYF; d_gene: -; abundance: -; v_gene: TRBV6-2/TRBV6-3; j_gene: TRBJ2-7
CDR3nt: TGCAGTGCTAGAAGGCCAGGGATCTACGAGCAGTACTTC; CDR3aa: CSARRPGIYEQYF; d_gene: -; abundance: -; v_gene: TRBV20-1; j_gene: TRBJ2-7
CDR3nt: TGTGCCAGCAGCCTAACTAGCGGGAGTAGGAATGAGCAGTTCTTC; CDR3aa: CASSLTSGSRNEQFF; d_gene: TRBD2; abundance: few; v_gene: TRBV3-1; j_gene: TRBJ2-1
CDR3nt: TGTGCCAGCAGCTTCTCCCACGAGCAGTACTTC; CDR3aa: CASSFSHEQYF; d_gene: -; abundance: -; v_gene: TRBV7-2; j_gene: TRBJ2-7
CDR3nt: TGTGCCAGCAGTGAGTTCATTGAGCAGTTCTTC; CDR3aa: CASSEFIEQFF; d_gene: -; abundance: -; v_gene: TRBV25-1; j_gene: TRBJ2-1